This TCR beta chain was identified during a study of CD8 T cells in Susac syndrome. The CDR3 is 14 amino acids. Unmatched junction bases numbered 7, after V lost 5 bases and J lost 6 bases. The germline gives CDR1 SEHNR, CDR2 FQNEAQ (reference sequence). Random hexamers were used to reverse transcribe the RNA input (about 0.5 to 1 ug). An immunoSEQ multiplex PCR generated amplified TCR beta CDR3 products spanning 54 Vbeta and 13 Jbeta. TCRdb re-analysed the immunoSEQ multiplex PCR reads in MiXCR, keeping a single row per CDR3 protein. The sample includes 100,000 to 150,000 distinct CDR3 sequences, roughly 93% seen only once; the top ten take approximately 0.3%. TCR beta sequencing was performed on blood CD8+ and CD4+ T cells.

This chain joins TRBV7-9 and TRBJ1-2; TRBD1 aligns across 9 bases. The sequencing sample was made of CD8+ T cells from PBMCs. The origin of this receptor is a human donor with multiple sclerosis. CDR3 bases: TGTGCCAGCAGCCCCCGGGACAGGGTGAATGGCTACACCTTC. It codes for CASSPRDRVNGYTF.